The 22 T cell receptor beta chains listed next were all sequenced from one sample in a study of OX40 agonist ivuxolimab in advanced cancers. Clones were read by immunoSEQ multiplex PCR, and TCRdb kept only the in-frame ones, dropping some. This table holds 90,000 to 100,000 clones, approximately 90% found once. Sequenced here: CD4+ or CD8+ T cells sorted from blood, sampled in a trial of the OX40 agonist ivuxolimab. These receptors originate from an adult with an advanced solid tumor such as melanoma, head and neck, liver or kidney cancer.

The chain combines TRBV19 with TRBJ2-2; no reliable D call. V gave up 5 bases and J gave up 3 bases, with 13 bases separating them. The CDR3 has 15 residues. Germline CDR1 LNHDA, CDR2 SQIVND (reference sequence). Written as DNA, the CDR3 is TGTGCCAGTAGTCCACGGTACCCCTACACCGGGGAGCTGTTTTTT. Translated: CASSPRYPYTGELFF.

J is TRBJ1-6 and V is TRBV19, with 7 bases lining up with TRBD1. Germline V CDR1 and CDR2: LNHDA, SQIVND (reference sequence). This CDR3 spans 15 amino acids. V lost 4 bases and J lost 7; bases outside the gene matches: 7. CDR3 DNA: TGTGCCAGTAGTAGAGGGGGCCGGAACAATTCACCCCTCCACTTT. It codes for CASSRGGRNNSPLHF.

V is TRBV28 and J is TRBJ2-1; 7 bases agree with TRBD1. The CDR3 sequence is 15 residues long. V shed 7 bases, J shed 7 bases, and the junction held 13 bases outside the gene matches. Per germline, CDR1 MDHEN and CDR2 SYDVKM. The CDR3 sequence: CASITPTGLGNEQFF. The CDR3 DNA is TGTGCCAGCATTACGCCGACAGGGCTCGGGAATGAGCAGTTCTTC.

The chain employs TRBV29-1 and TRBJ2-5; D is perhaps TRBD2 (5 bases). From germline, CDR1 is SQVTM and CDR2 ANQGSEA. This CDR3 region has 12 residues. V was shortened by 7 bases and J by 4 bases, with 13 bases between the two germline ends. CDR3 sequence reads: CSAPGLGETQYF. The CDR3 coding sequence is TGCAGCGCTCCCGGACTGGGAGAGACCCAGTACTTC. Combining the CDR3 with reference TRBV29-1 and TRBJ2-5 gives the whole variable domain SAVISQKPSRDICQRGTSLTIQCQVDSQVTMMFWYRQQPGQSLTLIATANQGSEATYESGFVIDKFPISRPNLTFSTLTVSNMSPEDSSIYLCSAPGLGETQYFGPGTRLLVL.

In this sample, this clone turned up a few times. The V call is TRBV19, the J call TRBJ1-1; D not certain. The CDR3 is 14 amino acids. V was cut by 6 bases and J by 4 bases, with 15 bases left in between. CDR1 and CDR2 (germline): LNHDA, SQIVND (reference sequence). CDR3 region: CASRLEGRSTEAFF. In DNA, the CDR3 is TGTGCCAGTAGACTTGAAGGGAGAAGCACTGAAGCTTTCTTT. Combining the CDR3 with reference TRBV19 and TRBJ1-1 gives the whole variable domain DGGITQSPKYLFRKEGQNVTLSCEQNLNHDAMYWYRQDPGQGLRLIYYSQIVNDFQKGDIAEGYSVSREKKESFPLTVTSAQKNPTAFYLCASRLEGRSTEAFFGQGTRLTVV.

The V gene is TRBV7-9, the J gene TRBJ2-2, with TRBD2 as a possible D gene (7 bases). V was cut by 5 bases and J by 6 bases, with 25 bases left in between. The V gene's germline CDR1 is SEHNR and CDR2 FQNEAQ (reference sequence). The CDR3 contains 18 residues. CDR3 DNA: TGTGCCAGCAGCAGGAGAGGCGGGGGCAGCGTGTCGGCCGGGGAGCTGTTTTTT. Translation: CASSRRGGGSVSAGELFF.

The chain uses TRBV28 and TRBJ2-7, with TRBD1 matching 9 bases. J gave up 5 bases and V 3 bases, and 14 bases lay outside the gene matches. Germline CDR1 and CDR2: MDHEN and SYDVKM. The CDR3 length is 17 residues. DNA for the CDR3: TGTGCCAGCAGTTTTCGTCCTTCAGGGGACAGGGTGAACGAGCAGTACTTC. It yields the protein CASSFRPSGDRVNEQYF.

This chain uses TRBV7-7 with TRBJ2-3, with 7 bases aligning to TRBD1. The CDR3 has 14 amino acids. After removal of 5 bases from V and 2 bases from J, the junction contained 4 bases not matched to a gene. Germline loops: CDR1 SSHAT, CDR2 FNYEAQ (reference sequence). This CDR3 reads CASSTGTVTDTQYF. CDR3 coding DNA: TGTGCCAGCAGCACCGGGACAGTCACAGATACGCAGTATTTT.

This clone occurred once. The V and J genes are TRBV6-6 and TRBJ1-6; maybe TRBD1 (5 bases). The CDR3 consists of 14 residues. V lost 6 bases and J 6 bases, leaving 12 bases between the germline ends. CDR1 and CDR2 from the germline V gene are MNHNY and SVGAGI (reference sequence). The CDR3 DNA follows: TGTGCCAGCAGGGACGGGGGAGGTAATTCACCCCTCCACTTT. Translated: CASRDGGGNSPLHF.

The rearrangement uses TRBV6-5 and TRBJ2-7; no reliable D call. This CDR3 has 13 amino acids. V lost 2 bases to trimming and J lost 0 bases, with 5 bases between them. Germline lookup yields CDR1 MNHEY and CDR2 SVGAGI. The CDR3 DNA reads as TGTGCCAGCAGTTACGACGGCTCCTACGAGCAGTACTTC. As protein: CASSYDGSYEQYF.

The V gene is TRBV10-1, the J gene TRBJ1-5; D is ambiguous. Trimming took 7 bases from V and 1 from J, leaving 14 bases between them. CDR1 is WNHNN and CDR2 is SYGVQD in the germline V gene (reference sequence). The CDR3 covers 15 residues. The CDR3 bases are TGCGCCAGCACTCCCGCAGGAATAAGCAATCAGCCCCAGCATTTT. Protein product: CASTPAGISNQPQHF.

V and J are TRBV19 and TRBJ2-7, with a possible D match to TRBD1 (6 bases). V was trimmed by 6 bases and J by 1 base, leaving 7 bases between them. Germline V gene sequence: CDR1 LNHDA, CDR2 SQIVND (reference sequence). The CDR3 loop spans 12 amino acids. In nucleotides, the CDR3 is TGTGCCAGTAGGGACAGATCCTACGAGCAGTACTTC. Its protein is CASRDRSYEQYF. Full variable domain (remainder filled in from reference TRBV19 and TRBJ2-7): DGGITQSPKYLFRKEGQNVTLSCEQNLNHDAMYWYRQDPGQGLRLIYYSQIVNDFQKGDIAEGYSVSREKKESFPLTVTSAQKNPTAFYLCASRDRSYEQYFGPGTRLTVT.

This CDR3 is CASRRTAAYEQYF. CDR3 DNA sequence: TGTGCCAGCAGACGGACTGCCGCCTACGAGCAGTACTTC. The chain links TRBV6-1 to TRBJ2-7; D possibly corresponds to TRBD2 (5 bases). Looked up from germline, CDR1 is MNHNS and CDR2 is SASEGT. The CDR3 sequence is 13 residues long. Trimming cost V 6 bases and J 2 bases, with 11 bases left between them.

This sequence joins TRBV28 and TRBJ1-2; D is unresolved. CDR3 length: 14 amino acids. Germline CDR1 is MDHEN and CDR2 is SYDVKM. Trimming cost V 5 bases and J 5 bases, with 15 bases left between them. The CDR3 nucleotides read TGTGCCAGCAGTGGGATGTCCCAGCTTTATGGCTACACCTTC. Translated: CASSGMSQLYGYTF.

This clone was counted between two and nine times. The rearrangement uses TRBV27 and TRBJ2-7; 8 bases agree with TRBD2. Germline CDR1 MNHEY, CDR2 SMNVEV (reference sequence). This CDR3 comprises 15 residues. Trimming took 2 bases from V and 3 from J; bases not matched to a gene: 6. In DNA, the CDR3 is TGTGCCAGCAGTTTACGGGAGGGATTGGGCTACGAGCAGTACTTC. Residues: CASSLREGLGYEQYF.

The chain recombines TRBV4-3 with TRBJ1-5, with D tentatively TRBD1 (5 bases). Germline assignment: CDR1 LGHNA and CDR2 YSLEER. With 0 bases removed from V and 2 bases from J, the gap between germline ends came to 11 bases. The CDR3 has 16 residues. The CDR3 region is CASSQDWGVGNQPQHF. CDR3 coding DNA: TGCGCCAGCAGCCAAGATTGGGGGGTGGGCAATCAGCCCCAGCATTTT.

This chain links TRBV5-1 with TRBJ1-4, with TRBD1 as a possible D gene (6 bases). Germline V gene data show CDR1 as SGHRS and CDR2 as YFSETQ. Between the trimmed V and J ends, which lost 5 bases and 5 bases, there was a span of 19 bases. This CDR3 is built from 16 residues. This CDR3 is CASSSTLNTGNEKLFF. CDR3 in DNA: TGCGCCAGCAGTTCTACATTAAATACAGGGAATGAAAAACTGTTTTTT. Complete variable domain (other parts from reference TRBV5-1 and TRBJ1-4): KAGVTQTPRYLIKTRGQQVTLSCSPISGHRSVSWYQQTPGQGLQFLFEYFSETQRNKGNFPGRFSGRQFSNSRSEMNVSTLELGDSALYLCASSSTLNTGNEKLFFGSGTQLSVL.

This clone was seen once. The chain carries TRBV4-1 and TRBJ1-4; D is ambiguous. Germline-derived CDR1 and CDR2 are MGHRA and YSYEKL. The CDR3 consists of 17 residues. The V end lost 2 bases, the J end lost 8 bases, and 21 bases lay between the germline ends. CDR3 residues: CASSQFFGRMTAEKLFF. Here the CDR3 DNA reads TGCGCCAGCAGCCAATTTTTCGGAAGAATGACTGCAGAAAAACTGTTTTTT.

V usage is TRBV5-5 and J usage is TRBJ2-6; 10 bases line up with TRBD1. The CDR3 has 16 residues. Trimming at V came to 6 bases and at J to 4 bases, leaving 7 bases not matched to a gene. The germline gives CDR1 SGHKS, CDR2 YYEKEE (reference sequence). CDR3 region: CASTDRGRAGANVLTF. The CDR3 DNA follows: TGTGCCAGCACCGACAGGGGGCGGGCCGGGGCCAACGTCCTGACTTTC.

The rearrangement links TRBV5-4 to TRBJ1-4; the D is unclear. The CDR3 runs 19 residues. Germline lookup yields CDR1 SGHNT and CDR2 YYREEE (reference sequence). V gave up 2 bases and J gave up 3 bases, with 23 bases separating them. CDR3 DNA sequence: TGTGCCAGCAGCTTTTATATCCCCCCAAACAGCGTTTCTAATGAAAAACTGTTTTTT. This sequence encodes CASSFYIPPNSVSNEKLFF. The full variable domain, rest sourced from reference TRBV5-4 and TRBJ1-4, is ETGVTQSPTHLIKTRGQQVTLRCSSQSGHNTVSWYQQALGQGPQFIFQYYREEENGRGNFPPRFSGLQFPNYSSELNVNALELDDSALYLCASSFYIPPNSVSNEKLFFGSGTQLSVL.

This CDR3 is CASSSESGTGSYEQYF. The CDR3 DNA sequence: TGTGCCAGCAGTTCGGAGTCCGGGACAGGCTCCTACGAGCAGTACTTC. The chain links TRBV28 to TRBJ2-7, with 8 positions matching TRBD1. Germline V lookup: CDR1 MDHEN, CDR2 SYDVKM. The CDR3 extends over 16 amino acids. V lost 4 bases and J lost 0; bases outside the gene matches: 8.

The J gene is TRBJ2-3, the V gene TRBV15, with 8 bases matching TRBD1. The CDR3 runs to 15 residues. The V segment lost 2 bases and the J segment 4 bases; nucleotides outside the gene matches: 5. CDR1 and CDR2 (germline): LNHNV, YYDKDF (reference sequence). The CDR3 DNA follows: TGTGCCACCAGCAGACGGGACAGGACGGCAGATACGCAGTATTTT. This translates into CATSRRDRTADTQYF.